This TCR beta chain was obtained from a study of OX40 agonist ivuxolimab in advanced cancers. Study as a whole: The drug used for patients, ivuxolimab, was an agonistic anti-OX40 (CD134) antibody. At doses from 0.01 to 10 mg/kg, patients were given intravenous ivuxolimab every 2 weeks. Study-level results: Several nonresponders also turned out to have low normalized T-cell clonal expansion.

With baseline, cycle 4 day 1, and cycle 7 day 1 as timepoints, blood was sampled. Of note for this clone: Its antigen is still unknown.

Profiled with immunoSEQ multiplex PCR; TCRdb holds only in-frame clones, not every one. This sample has fewer than 95,000 clones, with about 90% found just once. The J segment lost 0 bases and the V segment lost 3 bases, leaving 2 bases of the junction unmatched. Germline V CDR1 and CDR2: SGHAT, FQDESV (reference sequence). The CDR3 spans 15 residues. The clonotype was recovered from an adult with an advanced solid tumor such as melanoma, head and neck, liver or kidney cancer. The gene calls are TRBV11-1 and TRBJ2-1; 7 nucleotides line up with TRBD1. Material: CD4+ or CD8+ T cells sorted from blood, obtained in a trial of the OX40 agonist ivuxolimab. CDR3 in DNA: TGTGCCAGCAGCTTTCGGGACAGCTCCTACAATGAGCAGTTCTTC. Its translation is CASSFRDSSYNEQFF. Full variable domain (outside the CDR3, taken from reference TRBV11-1 and TRBJ2-1): EAEVAQSPRYKITEKSQAVAFWCDPISGHATLYWYRQILGQGPELLVQFQDESVVDDSQLPKDRFSAERLKGVDSTLKIQPAELGDSAMYLCASSFRDSSYNEQFFGPGTRLTVL.